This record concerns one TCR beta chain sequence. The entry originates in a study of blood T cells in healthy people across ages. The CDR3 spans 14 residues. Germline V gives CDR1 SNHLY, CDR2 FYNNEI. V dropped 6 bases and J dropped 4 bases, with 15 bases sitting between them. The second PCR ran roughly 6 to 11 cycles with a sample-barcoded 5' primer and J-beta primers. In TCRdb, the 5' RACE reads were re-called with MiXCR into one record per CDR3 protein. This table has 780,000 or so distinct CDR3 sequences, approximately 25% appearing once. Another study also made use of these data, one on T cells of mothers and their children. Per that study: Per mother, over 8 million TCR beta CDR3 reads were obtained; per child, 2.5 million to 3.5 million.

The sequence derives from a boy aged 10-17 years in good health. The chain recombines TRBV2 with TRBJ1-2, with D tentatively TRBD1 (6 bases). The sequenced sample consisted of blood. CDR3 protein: CASSGQRAGYGYTF. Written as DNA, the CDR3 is TGTGCCAGCAGCGGACAGCGAGCGGGCTATGGCTACACCTTC.